This T cell receptor beta chain came from a study of shared T cell receptors in the human thymus. The CDR3 has 15 residues. V was clipped by 7 bases and J by 7 bases; unmatched bases: 10. Germline CDR1 MNHNY, CDR2 SVGAGI (reference sequence). Assay: immunoSEQ multiplex PCR; the TCRdb copy retains only in-frame clones and omits some. The sample has 550,000 to 800,000 clones, 70% to 90% seen once; the top ten hold about 0.011%. This sample also belongs to another study, concerning human thymus T cells. From that study: The study used thymus tissue resected during corrective heart surgery. A high degree of thymic repertoire overlap among unrelated individuals was reported in related research.

This sequence originates from a girl under two years old with a congenital heart defect. Specimen: thymocytes. This rearrangement joins TRBV6-6 to TRBJ2-6; 7 bases match TRBD1. The chain's CDR3 is CASTGMTGRANVLTF. In nucleotides, the CDR3 is TGTGCCAGCACGGGTATGACAGGGCGAGCCAACGTCCTGACTTTC.